Following are 3 T cell receptor beta chains from one sample sequenced in a study of post-analysis software for immune sequencing data. Libraries were made from TCR beta cDNA, and they carried unique molecular identifiers. TCRdb ran MiXCR on the PCR reads and lists one entry per CDR3 protein. The sample holds roughly 430,000 distinct CDR3 sequences, approximately 37% seen once. General observations from the study: TRBV5-6, TRBV5-1 and TRBV20-1 were among roughly 5 TRBV segments more frequent in patients than controls.

No cognate antigen is known for these TCRs. What was sequenced was blood. The receptor set was obtained from a girl under 10 years old with multiple sclerosis.

The chain links TRBV12-3 or TRBV12-4 to TRBJ2-5, with D perhaps TRBD1 (6 bases). This CDR3 has 15 amino acids. V lost 3 bases and J 4 bases, leaving 15 bases between the germline ends. CDR3 sequence (DNA): TGTGCCAGCAGTTTGGGGTTCGCAGGGGTAGAGACCCAGTACTTC. Residues: CASSLGFAGVETQYF.

This clonotype was counted between two and nine times. This rearrangement joins TRBV20-1 to TRBJ2-7; the D is unclear. Per the germline V gene, CDR1 is DFQATT and CDR2 is SNEGSKA (reference sequence). Trimming took 3 bases from V and 3 from J, leaving 27 bases between them. The length of the CDR3 is 18 residues. The CDR3 DNA reads as TGCAGTGCTAGCGGGCCCAATCGTCCCGCAAGTGGTTACTACGAGCAGTACTTC. It specifies CSASGPNRPASGYYEQYF.

The J gene is TRBJ1-4, the V gene TRBV2; D may be TRBD1 (5 bases). V was pared by 5 bases and J by 6 bases, with 13 bases between. Germline loops: CDR1 SNHLY, CDR2 FYNNEI. The CDR3 extends over 14 amino acids. CDR3 sequence reads: CASSSGTEDEKLFF. Written as DNA, the CDR3 is TGTGCCAGCAGTTCCGGGACGGAGGATGAAAAACTGTTTTTT.